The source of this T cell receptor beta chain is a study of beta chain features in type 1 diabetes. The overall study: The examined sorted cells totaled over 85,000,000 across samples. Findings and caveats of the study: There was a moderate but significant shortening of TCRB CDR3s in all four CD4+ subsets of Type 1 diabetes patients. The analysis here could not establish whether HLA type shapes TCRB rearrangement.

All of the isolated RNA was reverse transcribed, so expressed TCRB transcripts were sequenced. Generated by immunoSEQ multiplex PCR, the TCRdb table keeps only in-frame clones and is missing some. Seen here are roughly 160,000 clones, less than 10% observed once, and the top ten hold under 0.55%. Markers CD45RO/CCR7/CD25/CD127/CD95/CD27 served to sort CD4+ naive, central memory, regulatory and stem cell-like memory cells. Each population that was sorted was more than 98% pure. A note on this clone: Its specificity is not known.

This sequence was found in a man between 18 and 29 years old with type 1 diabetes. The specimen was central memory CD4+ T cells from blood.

The CDR3 loop reads CASSPPSLPGYGHQPQHF. As DNA, the CDR3 is TGTGCCAGTAGTCCACCTTCTCTCCCCGGGTATGGTCATCAGCCCCAGCATTTT. The V call is TRBV19, the J call TRBJ1-5; D gene unclear. The CDR3 runs to 18 residues. Germline V lookup: CDR1 LNHDA, CDR2 SQIVND (reference sequence). Trimming left V 5 bases short and J 5 bases short, with 25 bases between.